The present TCR beta chain was sequenced within a study of T cells after posttransplantation cyclophosphamide. General study results and limits: TRB overlap between skin or GI tissue T cells and blood was limited. Later blood repertoires were often dominated by clones from the donor CD8+ memory compartment. Recipient CMV seropositivity and CMV reactivation strongly tracked TRB clonality.

This clone was picked up many times. Antigen: not known. Profiling relied on immunoSEQ multiplex PCR, and the TCRdb table lists in-frame clones only, not all of them. Recorded here are 34,000 or so clones, none singletons. The CDR3 is 13 amino acids. Germline CDR1 reads SGDLS; CDR2 reads YYNGEE. Trimming took off 5 bases at V and 5 bases at J, with 10 bases between the two ends. The chain carries TRBV9 and TRBJ2-2; no definite D call. This clonotype was obtained from a woman in her fifties or sixties in good health and a related stem cell transplant donor. The sequencing sample was made of PBMCs. The CDR3 DNA is TGTGCCAGCAGTGACATCTTTACCGGGGAGCTGTTTTTT. Amino acids: CASSDIFTGELFF. The whole variable domain, remainder taken from reference TRBV9 and TRBJ2-2, is DSGVTQTPKHLITATGQRVTLRCSPRSGDLSVYWYQQSLDQGLQFLIQYYNGEERAKGNILERFSAQQFPDLHSELNLSSLELGDSALYFCASSDIFTGELFFGEGSRLTVL.